Shown below are 32 T cell receptor beta chains from a single sample sequenced in a study of identifying expanded T cells in peripheral blood. Libraries were prepared by immunoSEQ multiplex PCR; TCRdb keeps only in-frame clonotypes and omits some of them. The table records under 85,000 clones, roughly 89% of them present only once. Sequenced sample: blood. Receptors originate from a person aged 18-69 years in good health.

The chain uses TRBV15 and TRBJ1-5; D is unclear. V shed 0 bases and J shed 8 bases, with 8 bases lying between them. Germline-derived CDR1 and CDR2 are LNHNV and YYDKDF (reference sequence). The CDR3 totals 13 residues. CDR3 residues: CATSREKGEPQHF. CDR3 nucleotides: TGTGCCACCAGCAGAGAGAAAGGAGAGCCCCAGCATTTT.

A single count supports this clone. The CDR3 protein is CASTVGGARGYTF. CDR3 sequence (DNA): TGTGCCAGCACGGTAGGGGGTGCACGGGGCTACACCTTC. J is TRBJ1-2 and V is TRBV28; D might be TRBD1 (6 bases). Trimming stripped 7 bases from V and 8 bases from J, with 17 bases between. The CDR3 loop spans 13 amino acids. The germline V gene encodes CDR1 MDHEN and CDR2 SYDVKM.

The chain combines TRBV27 with TRBJ1-2; TRBD1 matches 8 bases. Trimming at V came to 2 bases and at J to 7 bases, leaving 9 bases not matched to a gene. The germline V gene encodes CDR1 MNHEY and CDR2 SMNVEV (reference sequence). The CDR3 runs to 15 residues. Here the CDR3 DNA reads TGTGCCAGCAGTTTAAGGGCAGGGGGCGGTCTTGGCTACACCTTC. Protein: CASSLRAGGGLGYTF.

The count of this clone is one. The chain is built from TRBV4-1 and TRBJ2-3; 9 bases fit TRBD2. Germline trimming cut 4 bases from V and 4 bases from J; bases unmatched to any gene: 12. Germline V gene lookup returns CDR1 MGHRA and CDR2 YSYEKL. The CDR3 is 17 residues long. CDR3 residues: CASSLKVLAGPADTQYF. Written as DNA, the CDR3 is TGCGCCAGCAGCCTCAAGGTCCTAGCGGGACCAGCAGATACGCAGTATTTT.

The chain carries TRBV27 and TRBJ2-3; 12 bases align to TRBD2. Germline loops: CDR1 MNHEY, CDR2 SMNVEV (reference sequence). V lost 5 bases and J lost 4; bases outside the gene matches: 19. CDR3 size: 20 residues. Here the CDR3 reads CASSTPTSGSRVVPPDTQYF. The CDR3, as DNA: TGTGCCAGCAGTACCCCGACTAGCGGGAGCCGTGTGGTTCCCCCAGATACGCAGTATTTT.

This clone was found once. This chain uses TRBV7-2 with TRBJ2-3; 7 nucleotides match TRBD2. Germline V gene sequence: CDR1 SGHTA, CDR2 FQGNSA. CDR3 length equals 15 residues. The V segment lost 2 bases and the J segment 2 bases; nucleotides outside the gene matches: 4. In nucleotides, the CDR3 is TGTGCCAGCAGCTTACGAGCGGGGCCCACAGATACGCAGTATTTT. Translation gives CASSLRAGPTDTQYF.

The chain employs TRBV28 and TRBJ2-7, with TRBD1 as a possible D gene (6 bases). Trimming removed 5 bases from V and 0 bases from J, with 17 bases in between. In germline, CDR1 is MDHEN, CDR2 SYDVKM. The CDR3 runs to 16 residues. The CDR3 spells CASSLSGTPSSYEQYF. Written as DNA, the CDR3 is TGTGCCAGCAGTCTTTCCGGGACACCGAGCTCCTACGAGCAGTACTTC.

Only one count was recorded for this clone. The chain combines TRBV11-2 with TRBJ2-1; weak D call: TRBD2 (6 bases). The length of the CDR3 is 13 residues. V was pared by 5 bases and J by 6 bases, with 11 bases between. Germline CDR1 reads SGHAT; CDR2 reads FQNNGV. CDR3: CASSPLALNEQFF. The CDR3 bases are TGTGCCAGCAGCCCGCTAGCGCTCAATGAGCAGTTCTTC.

This chain uses TRBV19 with TRBJ2-3, with 10 bases fitting TRBD1. Per germline, CDR1 LNHDA and CDR2 SQIVND (reference sequence). The V and J ends lost 6 bases and 5 bases, in that order; junction bases with no gene match: 8. The CDR3 runs to 15 residues. The CDR3 nucleotides are TGTGCCAGTAGATACCGGGACAGGGGTGAAGATACGCAGTATTTT. Translation gives CASRYRDRGEDTQYF.

The chain is built from TRBV5-1 and TRBJ2-7; perhaps TRBD1 as D (6 bases). CDR3 size: 14 residues. V lost 4 bases, J lost 2 bases, and 13 bases lay in between. CDR1 is SGHRS, CDR2 YFSETQ, per germline. CDR3 DNA: TGCGCCAGCAGCCCTCTTCAGGGGACCTACGAGCAGTACTTC. Translation gives CASSPLQGTYEQYF.

Remarks on this clone: This CDR3 is also generated by other DNA sequences in the sample. The chain employs TRBV5-6 and TRBJ2-7; D gene unclear. Trimming removed 0 bases at V and 0 bases at J, with 7 bases between. Looked up from germline, CDR1 is SGHDT and CDR2 is YYEEEE. This CDR3 has 14 amino acids. The CDR3 DNA reads TGTGCCAGCAGCTTGGACAGAAGCTCCTACGAGCAGTACTTC. This codes for CASSLDRSSYEQYF.

The chain has TRBV19 and TRBJ2-7; D remains unclear. Germline assignment: CDR1 LNHDA and CDR2 SQIVND (reference sequence). The V end lost 4 bases, the J end lost 7 bases, and 11 bases lay between the germline ends. CDR3 length: 12 residues. The CDR3 here is CASSSPTWEQYF. Written as DNA, the CDR3 is TGTGCCAGTAGTAGCCCTACTTGGGAGCAGTACTTC.

The chain is built from TRBV23-1 and TRBJ2-7; 9 bases map to TRBD2. TRBV23-1 is known as an ORF, though its function is uncertain. The CDR3 length is 17 residues. V lost 0 bases and J lost 0; bases outside the gene matches: 6. This chain's CDR3 is CASSQSYSGSPSYEQYF. The CDR3, as DNA: TGCGCCAGCAGTCAATCCTATAGCGGGAGCCCCTCCTACGAGCAGTACTTC.

A word on this clone: The sample has other DNA sequences that encode this CDR3 too. This chain uses TRBV5-1 with TRBJ2-5, with D tentatively TRBD2 (5 bases). Deletions cut 0 bases from V and 2 bases from J, with 8 bases between. The CDR3 consists of 14 residues. Per the germline V gene, CDR1 is SGHRS and CDR2 is YFSETQ. DNA for the CDR3: TGCGCCAGCAGCTTGGGTAGGGAGCAAGAGACCCAGTACTTC. Protein sequence: CASSLGREQETQYF.

V usage is TRBV7-3 and J usage is TRBJ2-5, with D possibly being TRBD1 (6 bases). V was clipped by 5 bases and J by 4 bases, with 11 bases between them. The CDR3 totals 13 residues. Per germline, CDR1 SGHTA and CDR2 FQGTGA. The CDR3 reads CASSPGQGETQYF. CDR3 DNA sequence: TGTGCCAGCAGCCCGGGACAAGGAGAGACCCAGTACTTC.

The chain recombines TRBV6-5 with TRBJ2-1; D unresolved. The germline V gene has CDR1 MNHEY and CDR2 SVGAGI. This CDR3 spans 16 amino acids. The germline V and J ends were trimmed by 2 bases and 5 bases, with 16 bases remaining between them. CDR3 in DNA: TGTGCCAGCAGTTACGTCAGCCCTCCTATTGACAATGAGCAGTTCTTC. Amino acids: CASSYVSPPIDNEQFF.

The chain is built from TRBV27 and TRBJ1-1; no firm D call. The CDR3 has 13 amino acids. Looked up from germline, CDR1 is MNHEY and CDR2 is SMNVEV (reference sequence). V lost 5 bases and J lost 1, with 8 bases in between. This chain's CDR3 is CASSQVRNTEAFF. The CDR3 DNA is TGTGCCAGCAGTCAAGTCCGGAACACTGAAGCTTTCTTT.

This chain joins TRBV2 and TRBJ2-2; D call uncertain. Trimming removed 6 bases at V and 1 base at J, with 9 bases between. Germline values: CDR1 SNHLY, CDR2 FYNNEI. The CDR3 is made up of 14 amino acids. CDR3 protein: CASRETVNTGELFF. The CDR3 DNA is TGTGCCAGCAGGGAAACAGTGAACACCGGGGAGCTGTTTTTT.

The chain recombines TRBV28 with TRBJ2-1; TRBD2 matches at 9 bases. V lost 6 bases and J lost 4; bases outside the gene matches: 13. Germline V gene data show CDR1 as MDHEN and CDR2 as SYDVKM. This CDR3 has 17 residues. The CDR3 sequence: CASSLQSSGTRYNEQFF. CDR3 DNA sequence: TGTGCCAGCAGCCTTCAATCTAGCGGGACGCGTTACAATGAGCAGTTCTTC.

Here the CDR3 reads CASSRTEGIPTGELFF. For the CDR3, the DNA is TGTGCCAGTAGTCGGACGGAAGGAATTCCAACCGGGGAGCTGTTTTTT. The chain joins TRBV19 to TRBJ2-2, with D unresolved. Germline V gives CDR1 LNHDA, CDR2 SQIVND (reference sequence). This CDR3 has 16 amino acids. Trimming removed 5 bases at V and 5 bases at J, with 18 bases between.

The J gene is TRBJ2-6, the V gene TRBV6-1; D is possibly TRBD2 (5 bases). V lost 9 bases to trimming and J lost 2 bases, with 14 bases between them. CDR1 and CDR2 from the germline V gene are MNHNS and SASEGT. The CDR3 sequence is 15 residues long. The CDR3 region is CASRAERAGANVLTF. The CDR3 DNA is TGTGCCAGTCGAGCGGAGAGGGCTGGGGCCAACGTCCTGACTTTC.

J is TRBJ2-1 and V is TRBV7-9; weak D call: TRBD2 (6 bases). CDR3 length: 16 amino acids. Germline CDR1 SEHNR, CDR2 FQNEAQ (reference sequence). Deletions cut 4 bases from V and 7 bases from J, with 20 bases between. The chain's CDR3 is CASSSPGFWEANEQFF. The CDR3, as DNA: TGTGCCAGCAGCTCCCCGGGCTTTTGGGAGGCAAATGAGCAGTTCTTC.

This chain links TRBV20-1 with TRBJ2-1; the D gene is possibly TRBD2 (5 bases). The CDR3 loop spans 11 amino acids. V lost 2 bases to trimming and J lost 7 bases, with 6 bases between them. In germline, CDR1 is DFQATT, CDR2 SNEGSKA (reference sequence). DNA of the CDR3: TGCAGTGCTAGACGCGGGAATGAGCAGTTCTTC. Translated, it gives CSARRGNEQFF.

Comments on this clone: A far larger clone is only one base removed, so a read error is likely. The identical CDR3 is also encoded by other nucleotide sequences in the sample. The J gene is TRBJ2-7, the V gene TRBV4-1; no reliable D call. This CDR3 contains 15 residues. Germline lookup yields CDR1 MGHRA and CDR2 YSYEKL. Trimming removed 1 base from V and 0 bases from J, with 10 bases in between. This CDR3 reads CASSQGAANSYEQYF. CDR3 bases: TGCGCCAGCAGCCAAGGGGCAGCAAACTCCTACGAGCAGTACTTC.

The chain employs TRBV7-9 and TRBJ2-2; 8 bases are a match to TRBD1. Losses at the gene ends were 5 bases for V and 4 bases for J; bases not matched to a gene: 3. CDR1 is SEHNR and CDR2 is FQNEAQ in the germline V gene (reference sequence). The CDR3 is 14 amino acids. The CDR3 nucleotides read TGTGCCAGCAGCCGCGGACAGGGCACCGGGGAGCTGTTTTTT. This gives the protein CASSRGQGTGELFF. Drawing the rest from reference TRBV7-9 and TRBJ2-2, the complete variable domain is DTGVSQNPRHKITKRGQNVTFRCDPISEHNRLYWYRQTLGQGPEFLTYFQNEAQLEKSRLLSDRFSAERPKGSFSTLEIQRTEQGDSAMYLCASSRGQGTGELFFGEGSRLTVL.

The chain links TRBV29-1 to TRBJ1-5, with D possibly matching TRBD1 (5 bases). Germline lookup yields CDR1 SQVTM and CDR2 ANQGSEA. The CDR3 contains 12 residues. V lost 3 bases, J lost 9 bases, and 12 bases lay in between. CDR3 nucleotide sequence: TGCAGCGTTGAGCAAGACCAGGGGCCCCAGCATTTT. Its translation: CSVEQDQGPQHF.

This chain links TRBV6-6 with TRBJ1-4; unclear D gene. The V gene's germline CDR1 is MNHNY and CDR2 SVGAGI (reference sequence). Trimming shortened V by 2 bases and J by 4 bases, and 8 bases separated the two germline ends. The CDR3 length is 14 residues. The CDR3 loop reads CASSYRAINEKLFF. The CDR3 DNA reads as TGTGCCAGCAGTTACCGGGCCATTAATGAAAAACTGTTTTTT.

The V call is TRBV5-6, the J call TRBJ2-7; possible D gene TRBD1, 5 bases. This CDR3 is 14 amino acids long. V was pared by 2 bases and J by 2 bases, with 11 bases between. Germline loops: CDR1 SGHDT, CDR2 YYEEEE. The CDR3 sequence: CASSLFPGTYEQYF. The DNA for the CDR3 is TGTGCCAGCAGCTTATTTCCAGGGACCTACGAGCAGTACTTC.

This clone was detected only a few times. The chain employs TRBV28 and TRBJ1-2; D is ambiguous. V dropped 6 bases and J dropped 2 bases, with 13 bases sitting between them. The CDR3 extends over 14 amino acids. CDR1 is MDHEN, CDR2 SYDVKM, per germline. The CDR3 DNA reads as TGTGCCAGCAGCCCCCCCAGTCACAACTATGGCTACACCTTC. Translated: CASSPPSHNYGYTF.

V usage is TRBV29-1 and J usage is TRBJ1-2; D is undetermined. Trimming removed 1 base from V and 0 bases from J, with 9 bases in between. The germline gives CDR1 SQVTM, CDR2 ANQGSEA. The CDR3 covers 14 residues. The CDR3 DNA follows: TGCAGCGTTGAAGGGCAGCCACCTAACTATGGCTACACCTTC. Protein sequence: CSVEGQPPNYGYTF.

This clone was recorded only once. This chain uses TRBV15 with TRBJ2-2, with D possibly matching TRBD1 (5 bases). This CDR3 is 16 amino acids long. CDR1 is LNHNV, CDR2 YYDKDF, per germline (reference sequence). Trimming took 0 bases from V and 1 from J, leaving 9 bases between them. CDR3 sequence: CATSRDRQGNTGELFF. The CDR3 coding sequence is TGTGCCACCAGCAGAGATCGTCAGGGGAACACCGGGGAGCTGTTTTTT.

This chain links TRBV2 with TRBJ2-1; TRBD2 matches 14 bases. Unmatched junction bases numbered 7, after V lost 4 bases and J lost 8 bases. The CDR3 loop spans 16 amino acids. Germline V gene lookup returns CDR1 SNHLY and CDR2 FYNNEI. The CDR3 nucleotides are TGTGCCAGCAGTGCGTCGACTAGCGGGAGGGTAGATGAGCAGTTCTTC. Protein sequence: CASSASTSGRVDEQFF.